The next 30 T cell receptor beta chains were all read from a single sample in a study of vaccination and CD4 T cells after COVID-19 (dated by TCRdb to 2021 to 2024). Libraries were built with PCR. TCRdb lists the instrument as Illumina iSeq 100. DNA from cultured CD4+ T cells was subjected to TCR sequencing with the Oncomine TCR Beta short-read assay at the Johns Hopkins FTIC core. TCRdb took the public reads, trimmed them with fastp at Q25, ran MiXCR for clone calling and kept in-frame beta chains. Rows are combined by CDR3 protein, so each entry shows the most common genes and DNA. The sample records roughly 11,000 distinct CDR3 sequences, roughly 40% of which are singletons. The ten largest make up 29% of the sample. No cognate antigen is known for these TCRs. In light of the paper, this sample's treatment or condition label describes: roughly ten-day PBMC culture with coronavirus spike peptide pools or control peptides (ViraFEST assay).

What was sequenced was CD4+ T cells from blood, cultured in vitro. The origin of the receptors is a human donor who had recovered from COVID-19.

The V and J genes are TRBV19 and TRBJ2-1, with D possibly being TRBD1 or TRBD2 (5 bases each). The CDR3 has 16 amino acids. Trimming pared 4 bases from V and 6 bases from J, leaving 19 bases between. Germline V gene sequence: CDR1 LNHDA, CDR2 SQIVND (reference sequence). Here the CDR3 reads CASSTTGPLVGNEQFF. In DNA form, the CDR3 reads TGTGCCAGTAGTACCACGGGGCCCCTGGTCGGCAATGAGCAGTTCTTC.

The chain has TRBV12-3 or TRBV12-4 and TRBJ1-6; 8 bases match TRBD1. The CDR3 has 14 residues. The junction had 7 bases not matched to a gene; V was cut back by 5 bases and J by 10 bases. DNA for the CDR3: TGTGCCAGCAGTCCACAGGGGGTCAGCTCACCCCTCCACTTT. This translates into CASSPQGVSSPLHF.

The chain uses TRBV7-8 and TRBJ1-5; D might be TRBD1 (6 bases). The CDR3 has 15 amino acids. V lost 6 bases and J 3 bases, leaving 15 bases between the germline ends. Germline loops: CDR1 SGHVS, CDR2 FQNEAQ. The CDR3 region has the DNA TGTGCCAGCAGTACAGGGCGCCTACTCAATCAGCCCCAGCATTTT. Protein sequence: CASSTGRLLNQPQHF.

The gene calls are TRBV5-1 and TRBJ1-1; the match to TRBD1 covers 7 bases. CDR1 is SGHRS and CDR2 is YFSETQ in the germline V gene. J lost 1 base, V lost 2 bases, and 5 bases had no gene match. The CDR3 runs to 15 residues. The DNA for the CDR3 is TGCGCCAGCAGCTTTACCGGGACAGCGAACACTGAAGCTTTCTTT. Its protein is CASSFTGTANTEAFF.

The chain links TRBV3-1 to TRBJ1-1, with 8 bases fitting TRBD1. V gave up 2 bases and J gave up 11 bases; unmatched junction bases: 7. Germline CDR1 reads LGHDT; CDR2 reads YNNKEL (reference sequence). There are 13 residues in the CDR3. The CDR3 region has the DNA TGTGCCAGCAGCCAACTTGCAGGGGGCGAGGCTTTCTTT. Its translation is CASSQLAGGEAFF.

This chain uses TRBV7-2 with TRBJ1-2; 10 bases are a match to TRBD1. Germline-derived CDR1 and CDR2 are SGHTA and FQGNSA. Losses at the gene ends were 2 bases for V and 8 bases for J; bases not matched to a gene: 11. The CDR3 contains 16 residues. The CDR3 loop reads CASSLTGTGDYGGYTF. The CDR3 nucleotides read TGTGCCAGCAGCTTAACAGGGACAGGGGACTATGGCGGCTACACCTTC.

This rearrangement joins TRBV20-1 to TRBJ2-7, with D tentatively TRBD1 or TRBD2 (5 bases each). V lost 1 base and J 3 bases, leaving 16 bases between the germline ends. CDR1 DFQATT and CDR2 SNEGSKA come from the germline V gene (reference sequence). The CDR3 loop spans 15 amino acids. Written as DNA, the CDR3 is TGCAGTGCTAGAGCTCCAGGGACCAATGGCTACGAGCAGTACTTC. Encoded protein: CSARAPGTNGYEQYF.

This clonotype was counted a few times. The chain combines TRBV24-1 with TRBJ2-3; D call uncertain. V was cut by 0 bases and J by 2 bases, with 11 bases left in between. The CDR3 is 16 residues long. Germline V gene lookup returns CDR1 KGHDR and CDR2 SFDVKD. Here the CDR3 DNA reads TGTGCCACCAGTGATTTGAGAATAGGATACACAGATACGCAGTATTTT. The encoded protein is CATSDLRIGYTDTQYF.

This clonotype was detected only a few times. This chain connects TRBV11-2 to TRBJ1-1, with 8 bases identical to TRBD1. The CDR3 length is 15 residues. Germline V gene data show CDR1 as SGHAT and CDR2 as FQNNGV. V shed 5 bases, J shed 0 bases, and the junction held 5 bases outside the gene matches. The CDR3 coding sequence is TGTGCCAGCAGCCAACCGGGACAGGTGAACACTGAAGCTTTCTTT. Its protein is CASSQPGQVNTEAFF.

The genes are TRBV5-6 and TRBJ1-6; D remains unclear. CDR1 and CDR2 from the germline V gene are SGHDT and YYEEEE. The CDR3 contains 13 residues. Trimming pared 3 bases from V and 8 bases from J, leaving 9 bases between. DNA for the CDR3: TGTGCCAGCAGCTCGACCCTGTATTCACCCCTCCACTTT. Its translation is CASSSTLYSPLHF. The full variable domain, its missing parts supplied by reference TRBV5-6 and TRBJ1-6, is DAGVTQSPTHLIKTRGQQVTLRCSPKSGHDTVSWYQQALGQGPQFIFQYYEEEERQRGNFPDRFSGHQFPNYSSELNVNALLLGDSALYLCASSSTLYSPLHFGNGTRLTVT.

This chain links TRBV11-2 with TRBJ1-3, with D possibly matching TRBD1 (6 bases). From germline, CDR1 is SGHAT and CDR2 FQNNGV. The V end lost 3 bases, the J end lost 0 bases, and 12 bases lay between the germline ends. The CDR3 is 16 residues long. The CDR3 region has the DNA TGTGCCAGCAGCTTTCGGGACACTTCCTCTGGAAACACCATATATTTT. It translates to CASSFRDTSSGNTIYF.

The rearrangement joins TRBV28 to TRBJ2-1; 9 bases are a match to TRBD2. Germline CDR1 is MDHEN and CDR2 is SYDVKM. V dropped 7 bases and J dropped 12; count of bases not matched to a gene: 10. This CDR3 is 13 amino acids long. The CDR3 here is CASTRFLAGLQFF. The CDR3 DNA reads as TGTGCCAGCACCAGATTTCTAGCGGGATTGCAGTTCTTC.

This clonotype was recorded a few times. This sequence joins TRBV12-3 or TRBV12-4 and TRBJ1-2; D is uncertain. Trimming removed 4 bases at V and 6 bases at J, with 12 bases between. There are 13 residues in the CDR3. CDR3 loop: CASSSPGSNGYTF. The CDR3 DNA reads TGTGCCAGCAGTTCCCCAGGAAGCAATGGCTACACCTTC.

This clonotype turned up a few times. The CDR3, as DNA: TGCAGTGCTAGGGGGGACGAGACTAACTATGGCTACACCTTC. Its protein is CSARGDETNYGYTF. The genes are TRBV20-1 and TRBJ1-2; possibly TRBD1 for D (5 bases). The CDR3 runs 14 residues. The ends were cut back, 3 bases at V and 0 bases at J, with 11 bases in the middle. Germline CDR1 and CDR2: DFQATT and SNEGSKA (reference sequence).

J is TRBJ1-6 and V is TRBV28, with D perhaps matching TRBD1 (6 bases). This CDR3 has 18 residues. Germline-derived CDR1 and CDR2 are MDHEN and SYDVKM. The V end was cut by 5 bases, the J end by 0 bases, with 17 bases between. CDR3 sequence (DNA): TGTGCCAGCAGTCCTCCAAGGGGGGTCGGCTCCTATAATTCACCCCTCCACTTT. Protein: CASSPPRGVGSYNSPLHF.

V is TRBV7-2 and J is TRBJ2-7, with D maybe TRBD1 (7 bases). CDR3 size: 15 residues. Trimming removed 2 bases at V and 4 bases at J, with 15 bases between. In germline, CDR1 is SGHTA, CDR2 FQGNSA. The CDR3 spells CASSLQGGAGYEQYF. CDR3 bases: TGTGCCAGCAGCTTACAAGGGGGCGCGGGATACGAGCAGTACTTC.

In nucleotides, the CDR3 is TGTACCAGCAGCTTAGACTCTGGCAGCCCTATGGGTGGCTACACCTTC. This sequence encodes CTSSLDSGSPMGGYTF. This chain links TRBV7-2 with TRBJ1-2; D is uncertain. The germline V and J ends were trimmed by 1 base and 7 bases, with 19 bases remaining between them. From germline, CDR1 is SGHTA and CDR2 FQGNSA. The CDR3 is 16 residues long.

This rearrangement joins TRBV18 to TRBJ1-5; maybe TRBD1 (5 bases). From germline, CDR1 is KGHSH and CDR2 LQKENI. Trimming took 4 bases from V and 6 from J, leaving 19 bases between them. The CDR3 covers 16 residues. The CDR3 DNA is TGTGCCAGCTCACTAAGCGTTCTCAGGGAATCTCAGCCCCAGCATTTT. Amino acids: CASSLSVLRESQPQHF.

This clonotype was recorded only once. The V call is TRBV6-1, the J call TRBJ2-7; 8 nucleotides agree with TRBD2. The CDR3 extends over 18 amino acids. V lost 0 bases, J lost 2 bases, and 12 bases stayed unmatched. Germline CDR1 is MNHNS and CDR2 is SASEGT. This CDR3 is CASSEAQHIAGFAYEQYF. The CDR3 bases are TGTGCCAGCAGTGAAGCCCAACATATAGCGGGGTTTGCCTACGAGCAGTACTTC.

The CDR3 DNA follows: TGTGCCAGCAGTTCAACCAGGTTCACTGAAGCTTTCTTT. This gives the protein CASSSTRFTEAFF. This chain joins TRBV2 and TRBJ1-1; D is uncertain. Trimming left V 5 bases short and J 4 bases short, with 11 bases between. This CDR3 spans 13 amino acids. From germline, CDR1 is SNHLY and CDR2 FYNNEI.

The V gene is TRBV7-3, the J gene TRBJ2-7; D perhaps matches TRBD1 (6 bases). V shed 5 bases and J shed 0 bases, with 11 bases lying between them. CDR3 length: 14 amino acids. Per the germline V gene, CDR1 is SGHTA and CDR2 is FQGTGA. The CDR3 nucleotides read TGTGCCAGCAGCCCCGACAGGACCTCCTACGAGCAGTACTTC. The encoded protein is CASSPDRTSYEQYF.

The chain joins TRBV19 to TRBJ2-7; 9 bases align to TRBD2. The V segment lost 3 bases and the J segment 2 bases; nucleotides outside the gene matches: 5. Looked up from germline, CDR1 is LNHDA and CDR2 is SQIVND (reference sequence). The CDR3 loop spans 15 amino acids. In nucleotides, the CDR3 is TGTGCCAGTAGTATTCTTAGCGGGGGAACCTACGAGCAGTACTTC. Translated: CASSILSGGTYEQYF.

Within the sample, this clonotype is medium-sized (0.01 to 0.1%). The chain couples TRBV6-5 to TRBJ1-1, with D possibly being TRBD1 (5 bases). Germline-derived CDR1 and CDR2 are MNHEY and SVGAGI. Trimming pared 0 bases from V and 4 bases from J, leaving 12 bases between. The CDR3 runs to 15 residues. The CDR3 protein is CASSYSRGGGTEAFF. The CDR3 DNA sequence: TGTGCCAGCAGTTACTCGAGAGGTGGGGGCACTGAAGCTTTCTTT.

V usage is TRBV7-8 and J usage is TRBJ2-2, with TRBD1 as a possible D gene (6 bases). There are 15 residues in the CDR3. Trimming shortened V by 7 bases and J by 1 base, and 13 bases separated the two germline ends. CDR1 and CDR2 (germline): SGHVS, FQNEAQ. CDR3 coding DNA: TGTGCCAGCACCACTACAGGGAAGAACACCGGGGAGCTGTTTTTT. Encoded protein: CASTTTGKNTGELFF.

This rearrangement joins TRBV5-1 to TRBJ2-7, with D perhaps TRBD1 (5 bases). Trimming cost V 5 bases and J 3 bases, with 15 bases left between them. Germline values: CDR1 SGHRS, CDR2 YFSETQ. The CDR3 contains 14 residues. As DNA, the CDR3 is TGCGCCAGCAGGATTGTAGAAGGGGACTACGAGCAGTACTTC. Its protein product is CASRIVEGDYEQYF.

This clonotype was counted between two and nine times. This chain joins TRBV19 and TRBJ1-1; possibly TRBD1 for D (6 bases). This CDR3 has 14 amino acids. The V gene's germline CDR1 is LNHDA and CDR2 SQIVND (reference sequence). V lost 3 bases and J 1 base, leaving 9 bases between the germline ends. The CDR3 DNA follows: TGTGCCAGTAGTATGGGAGGGGGGAACACTGAAGCTTTCTTT. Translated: CASSMGGGNTEAFF.

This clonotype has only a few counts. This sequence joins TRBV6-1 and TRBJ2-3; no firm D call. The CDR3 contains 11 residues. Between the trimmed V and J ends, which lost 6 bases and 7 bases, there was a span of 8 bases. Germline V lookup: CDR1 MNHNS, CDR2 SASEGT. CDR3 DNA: TGTGCCAGCAGCCCTTCGAATACGCAGTATTTT. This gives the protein CASSPSNTQYF.

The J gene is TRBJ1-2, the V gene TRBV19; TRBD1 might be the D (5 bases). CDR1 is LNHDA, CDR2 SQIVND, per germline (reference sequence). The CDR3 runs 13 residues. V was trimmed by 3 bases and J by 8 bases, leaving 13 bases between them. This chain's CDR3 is CASSIGSGNGYTF. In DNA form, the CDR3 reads TGTGCCAGTAGTATCGGGTCAGGGAACGGCTACACCTTC.

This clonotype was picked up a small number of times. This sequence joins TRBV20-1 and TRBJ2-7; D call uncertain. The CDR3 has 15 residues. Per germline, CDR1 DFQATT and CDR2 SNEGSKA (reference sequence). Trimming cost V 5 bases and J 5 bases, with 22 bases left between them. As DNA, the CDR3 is TGCAGTGCTCCTCACCCAACTGCGGCGAGAAACGAGCAGTACTTC. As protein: CSAPHPTAARNEQYF.

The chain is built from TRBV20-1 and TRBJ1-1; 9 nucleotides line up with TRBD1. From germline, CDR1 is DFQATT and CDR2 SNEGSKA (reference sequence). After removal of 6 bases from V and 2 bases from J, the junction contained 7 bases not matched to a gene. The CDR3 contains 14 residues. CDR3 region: CSALKGQGNTEAFF. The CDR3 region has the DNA TGCAGTGCGTTAAAGGGACAGGGTAACACTGAAGCTTTCTTT.